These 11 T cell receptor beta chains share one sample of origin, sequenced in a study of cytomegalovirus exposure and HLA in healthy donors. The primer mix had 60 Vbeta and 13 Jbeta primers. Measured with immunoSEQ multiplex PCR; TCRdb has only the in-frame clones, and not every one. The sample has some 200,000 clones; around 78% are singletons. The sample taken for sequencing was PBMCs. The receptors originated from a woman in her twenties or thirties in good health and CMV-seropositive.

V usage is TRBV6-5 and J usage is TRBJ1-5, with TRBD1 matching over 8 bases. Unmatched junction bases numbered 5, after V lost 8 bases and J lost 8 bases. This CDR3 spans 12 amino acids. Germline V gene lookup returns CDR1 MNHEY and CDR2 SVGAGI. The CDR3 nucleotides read TGTGCCAGCGGGACAGGCTTCAAGCCCCAGCATTTT. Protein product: CASGTGFKPQHF.

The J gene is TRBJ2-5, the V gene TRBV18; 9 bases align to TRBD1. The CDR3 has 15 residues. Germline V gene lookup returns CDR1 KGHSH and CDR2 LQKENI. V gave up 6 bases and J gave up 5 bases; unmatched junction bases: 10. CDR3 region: CASSSGQGSRETQYF. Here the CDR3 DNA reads TGTGCCAGCTCTTCAGGACAGGGGAGTCGCGAGACCCAGTACTTC.

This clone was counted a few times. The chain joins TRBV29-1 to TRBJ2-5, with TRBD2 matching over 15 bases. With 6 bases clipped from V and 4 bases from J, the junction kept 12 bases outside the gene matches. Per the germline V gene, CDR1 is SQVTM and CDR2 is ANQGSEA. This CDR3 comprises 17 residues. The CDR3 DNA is TGCAGCGTCGAAAAGGGACTAGCGGGGGGCTACGGAGAGACCCAGTACTTC. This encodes CSVEKGLAGGYGETQYF.

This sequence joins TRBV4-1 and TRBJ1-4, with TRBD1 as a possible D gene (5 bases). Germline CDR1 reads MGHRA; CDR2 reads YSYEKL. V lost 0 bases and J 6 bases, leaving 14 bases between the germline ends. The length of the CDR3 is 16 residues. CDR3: CASSQDLDVRDEKLFF. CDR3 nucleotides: TGCGCCAGCAGCCAAGATCTCGATGTCAGGGATGAAAAACTGTTTTTT.

CDR3 loop: CASSLVYGGEPLHF. CDR3 sequence (DNA): TGCGCCAGCAGCTTGGTGTACGGAGGGGAGCCCCTCCACTTT. The chain recombines TRBV5-1 with TRBJ1-6, with D possibly TRBD1 on 5 matching bases. The V gene lost 0 bases and the J gene lost 13 bases, with 14 bases spanning the gap. The CDR3 covers 14 residues. CDR1 and CDR2 (germline): SGHRS, YFSETQ. The complete variable domain, with remaining parts taken from reference TRBV5-1 and TRBJ1-6, reads KAGVTQTPRYLIKTRGQQVTLSCSPISGHRSVSWYQQTPGQGLQFLFEYFSETQRNKGNFPGRFSGRQFSNSRSEMNVSTLELGDSALYLCASSLVYGGEPLHFGNGTRLTVT.

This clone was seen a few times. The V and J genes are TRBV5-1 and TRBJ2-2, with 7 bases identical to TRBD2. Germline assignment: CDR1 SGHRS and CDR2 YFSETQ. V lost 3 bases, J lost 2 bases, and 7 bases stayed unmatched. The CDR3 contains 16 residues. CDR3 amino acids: CASSWEGGTNTGELFF. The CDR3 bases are TGCGCCAGCAGCTGGGAGGGAGGGACCAACACCGGGGAGCTGTTTTTT. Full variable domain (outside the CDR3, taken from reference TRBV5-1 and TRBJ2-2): KAGVTQTPRYLIKTRGQQVTLSCSPISGHRSVSWYQQTPGQGLQFLFEYFSETQRNKGNFPGRFSGRQFSNSRSEMNVSTLELGDSALYLCASSWEGGTNTGELFFGEGSRLTVL.

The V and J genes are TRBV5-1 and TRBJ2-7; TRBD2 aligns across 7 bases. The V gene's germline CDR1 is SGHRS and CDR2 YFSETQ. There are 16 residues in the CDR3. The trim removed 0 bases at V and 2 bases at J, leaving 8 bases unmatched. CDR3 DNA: TGCGCCAGCAGCTTGGCCCCAGCGGGGATAACCTACGAGCAGTACTTC. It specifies CASSLAPAGITYEQYF.

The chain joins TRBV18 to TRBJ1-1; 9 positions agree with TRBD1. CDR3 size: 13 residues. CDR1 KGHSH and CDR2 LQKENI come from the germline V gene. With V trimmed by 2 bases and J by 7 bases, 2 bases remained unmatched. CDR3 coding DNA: TGTGCCAGCTCACCAGGGACAGGGATTGAAGCTTTCTTT. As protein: CASSPGTGIEAFF.

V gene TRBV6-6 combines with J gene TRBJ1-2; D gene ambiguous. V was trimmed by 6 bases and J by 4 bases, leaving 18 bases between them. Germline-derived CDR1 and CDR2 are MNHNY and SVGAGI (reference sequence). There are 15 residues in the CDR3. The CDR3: CASSQLGISGYGYTF. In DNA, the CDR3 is TGTGCCAGCAGCCAACTAGGGATTTCTGGCTATGGCTACACCTTC.

The CDR3 is CASFQLREEYGYTF. CDR3 nucleotide sequence: TGTGCCAGCTTTCAGTTGAGGGAGGAGTATGGCTACACCTTC. The chain joins TRBV18 to TRBJ1-2; D is uncertain. The ends were cut back, 7 bases at V and 5 bases at J, with 17 bases in the middle. CDR1 KGHSH and CDR2 LQKENI come from the germline V gene. The CDR3 loop spans 14 amino acids.

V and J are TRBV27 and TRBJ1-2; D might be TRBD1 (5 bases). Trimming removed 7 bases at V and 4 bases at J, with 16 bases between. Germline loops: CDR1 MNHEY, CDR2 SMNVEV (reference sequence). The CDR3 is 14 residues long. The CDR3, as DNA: TGTGCCAGCACCTCTACCCCAGGGATCTATGGCTACACCTTC. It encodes CASTSTPGIYGYTF.